Following are 23 T cell receptor beta chains from one sample sequenced in a study of somatic mutations in cytotoxic T cells in rheumatoid arthritis (dated by TCRdb to 2016 to 2017). Library method: the immunoSEQ multiplex PCR assay. Entries here come from immuneACCESS through TCRdb and include only in-frame sequences with V and J called. Some clones fail to appear in such tables; in the studies checked, an unresolved V gene covers under half of the shortfall, and the cause of the remainder is unknown. This sample comprises around 15,000 clones, approximately 75% of them detected only once. Around 11% of the sample rests with the top ten. Sequencing input: CD8+ T cells sorted from blood. The receptors derive from an adult with rheumatoid arthritis.

The chain joins TRBV7-8 to TRBJ1-5; maybe TRBD1 (5 bases). This CDR3 has 17 amino acids. Germline lookup yields CDR1 SGHVS and CDR2 FQNEAQ. V shed 1 base and J shed 1 base, with 14 bases lying between them. CDR3: CASSLVTGALSNQPQHF. The CDR3 nucleotides read TGTGCCAGCAGCTTAGTTACCGGGGCTTTAAGCAATCAGCCCCAGCATTTT.

The chain combines TRBV6-8 with TRBJ1-1, with D possibly being TRBD1 (6 bases). The V and J ends lost 6 bases and 9 bases respectively, with 8 bases between them. CDR3 size: 10 residues. CDR1 is MNHGY, CDR2 SAAAGT, per germline. As DNA, the CDR3 is TGTGCCAGCAGGGGACACCAAGCTTTCTTT. Its translation is CASRGHQAFF.

The CDR3 sequence: CASSGLAGGNEQFF. The CDR3 DNA reads TGTGCCAGCAGTGGACTAGCGGGGGGCAATGAGCAGTTCTTC. V and J are TRBV6-4 and TRBJ2-1; the match to TRBD2 covers 13 bases. CDR1 and CDR2 (germline): MRHNA, SNTAGT. The CDR3 loop spans 14 amino acids. With 4 bases clipped from V and 6 bases from J, the junction kept 0 bases outside the gene matches.

The chain employs TRBV27 and TRBJ2-1, with 8 bases lining up with TRBD2. J was trimmed by 7 bases and V by 6 bases; bases with no gene match: 2. The germline gives CDR1 MNHEY, CDR2 SMNVEV (reference sequence). This CDR3 is 12 amino acids long. The CDR3 sequence is CASSTGGNEQFF. The DNA for the CDR3 is TGTGCCAGCAGCACGGGGGGGAATGAGCAGTTCTTC.

This rearrangement joins TRBV27 to TRBJ1-1, with 8 bases aligning to TRBD1. Germline loops: CDR1 MNHEY, CDR2 SMNVEV (reference sequence). This CDR3 comprises 15 residues. V lost 3 bases to trimming and J lost 0 bases; unmatched junction nucleotides: 3. CDR3 loop: CASSLTGVLNTEAFF. The CDR3 DNA follows: TGTGCCAGCAGTTTGACAGGGGTTTTGAACACTGAAGCTTTCTTT.

This rearrangement joins TRBV6-1 to TRBJ2-1; possibly TRBD1 or TRBD2 for D (5 bases each). Germline-derived CDR1 and CDR2 are MNHNS and SASEGT. Trimming removed 1 base at V and 4 bases at J, with 11 bases between. The CDR3 is 15 residues long. The CDR3 DNA reads as TGTGCCAGCAGTGAAGGAGGGGCCCGATACAATGAGCAGTTCTTC. Translated: CASSEGGARYNEQFF.

The chain employs TRBV19 and TRBJ2-3; D unclear. V lost 5 bases and J 4 bases, leaving 10 bases between the germline ends. CDR3 length equals 13 residues. CDR1 and CDR2 from the germline V gene are LNHDA and SQIVND (reference sequence). The CDR3 is CASSPRGADTQYF. CDR3 in DNA: TGTGCCAGTAGTCCCAGAGGCGCAGATACGCAGTATTTT.

The chain employs TRBV9 and TRBJ1-5; D perhaps matches TRBD1 (5 bases). The CDR3 runs to 14 residues. Trimming stripped 0 bases from V and 6 bases from J, with 10 bases between. The germline V gene has CDR1 SGDLS and CDR2 YYNGEE. CDR3 sequence reads: CASSVGVDSQPQHF. Written as DNA, the CDR3 is TGTGCCAGCAGCGTAGGGGTAGACAGTCAGCCCCAGCATTTT.

The chain links TRBV4-1 to TRBJ1-5; the D is unclear. Germline loops: CDR1 MGHRA, CDR2 YSYEKL. This CDR3 contains 15 residues. Trimming removed 4 bases at V and 0 bases at J, with 10 bases between. The CDR3 coding sequence is TGCGCCAGCAGCCGAGATGGGGTTAGCAATCAGCCCCAGCATTTT. This encodes CASSRDGVSNQPQHF.

In its sample, this clone was seen once. The chain recombines TRBV2 with TRBJ2-3, with 10 bases fitting TRBD2. With 6 bases clipped from V and 0 bases from J, the junction kept 3 bases outside the gene matches. The CDR3 is made up of 15 amino acids. Looked up from germline, CDR1 is SNHLY and CDR2 is FYNNEI. The CDR3 loop is CASRSGGGSTDTQYF. CDR3 nucleotides: TGTGCCAGCAGAAGCGGGGGGGGTAGCACAGATACGCAGTATTTT.

This clone was detected once. V and J are TRBV4-2 and TRBJ1-1; D gene uncertain. The CDR3 has 14 residues. CDR1 and CDR2 (germline): LGHNA, YNFKEQ. With 7 bases removed from V and 0 bases from J, the gap between germline ends came to 12 bases. CDR3 in amino acids: CASNRRDLNTEAFF. Here the CDR3 DNA reads TGTGCCAGCAACCGAAGGGATCTGAACACTGAAGCTTTCTTT.

V usage is TRBV4-1 and J usage is TRBJ2-1; 10 positions match TRBD2. Unmatched junction bases numbered 4, after V lost 4 bases and J lost 4 bases. Germline V lookup: CDR1 MGHRA, CDR2 YSYEKL. This CDR3 is 15 amino acids long. The CDR3 DNA follows: TGCGCCAGCAGCCTCGGACTAGCGGTGTACAATGAGCAGTTCTTC. As protein: CASSLGLAVYNEQFF.

This clone was observed a handful of times. This CDR3 reads CASEGGSAKNIQYF. Here the CDR3 DNA reads TGTGCCAGCGAGGGGGGGTCGGCCAAAAACATTCAGTACTTC. The rearrangement links TRBV7-9 to TRBJ2-4; maybe TRBD2 (7 bases). The CDR3 is 14 amino acids. Germline CDR1 SEHNR, CDR2 FQNEAQ (reference sequence). V was cut by 8 bases and J by 1 base, with 12 bases left in between.

This chain connects TRBV28 to TRBJ1-2, with D perhaps matching TRBD1 (6 bases). CDR3 length: 15 residues. V lost 1 base and J lost 8, with 17 bases in between. Looked up from germline, CDR1 is MDHEN and CDR2 is SYDVKM. The CDR3 protein is CASSLLISRGVGYTF. Written as DNA, the CDR3 is TGTGCCAGCAGTTTATTGATATCAAGGGGGGTCGGCTACACCTTC.

The sample holds a few counts of this clone. The CDR3 region is CASSYSGRGYEQYV. CDR3 nucleotide sequence: TGTGCCAGCAGTTACTCGGGCAGGGGTTACGAGCAGTACGTC. V usage is TRBV6-6 and J usage is TRBJ2-7; tentative D call: TRBD1 (6 bases). The germline CDR1 and CDR2 sequences are MNHNY and SVGAGI (reference sequence). The V gene lost 0 bases and the J gene lost 4 bases, with 10 bases spanning the gap. The CDR3 totals 14 residues.

The sample holds one count of this clone. The chain recombines TRBV5-8 with TRBJ2-3; TRBD2 agrees at 8 bases. The CDR3 loop spans 17 amino acids. Germline CDR1 SGHTS, CDR2 YDEGEE. With V trimmed by 2 bases and J by 1 base, 9 bases remained unmatched. The CDR3: CASSFSRGGRGTDTQYF. The CDR3 region has the DNA TGTGCCAGCAGCTTTTCTCGGGGGGGCCGCGGCACAGATACGCAGTATTTT. The full variable domain, completed using reference TRBV5-8 and TRBJ2-3, is EAGVTQSPTHLIKTRGQQATLRCSPISGHTSVYWYQQALGLGLQFLLWYDEGEERNRGNFPPRFSGRQFPNYSSELNVNALELEDSALYLCASSFSRGGRGTDTQYFGPGTRLTVL.

V and J are TRBV5-1 and TRBJ1-6; D remains ambiguous. The germline V gene has CDR1 SGHRS and CDR2 YFSETQ. Trimming cost V 6 bases and J 6 bases, with 16 bases left between them. This CDR3 comprises 15 residues. The CDR3 DNA sequence: TGCGCCAGCAAGGTTAGGATTGGCTTTAATTCACCCCTCCACTTT. It encodes CASKVRIGFNSPLHF.

The chain couples TRBV5-4 to TRBJ2-3; 7 bases line up with TRBD2. Germline-derived CDR1 and CDR2 are SGHNT and YYREEE (reference sequence). With 1 base clipped from V and 5 bases from J, the junction kept 7 bases outside the gene matches. The CDR3 loop spans 15 amino acids. The CDR3 DNA reads TGTGCCAGCAGCTTGAAAAGGGAGCGGGGAGATACGCAGTATTTT. It specifies CASSLKRERGDTQYF.

V usage is TRBV6-4 and J usage is TRBJ2-1, with 8 bases that match TRBD1. This CDR3 has 15 residues. V trimming: 2 bases; J trimming: 4 bases; junction bases outside the gene matches: 4. Looked up from germline, CDR1 is MRHNA and CDR2 is SNTAGT. CDR3: CASSDGQGAYNEQFF. The CDR3 DNA is TGTGCCAGCAGTGACGGGCAGGGGGCATACAATGAGCAGTTCTTC.

The chain has TRBV7-9 and TRBJ1-4; D is perhaps TRBD1 (6 bases). This CDR3 is 15 amino acids long. Germline loops: CDR1 SEHNR, CDR2 FQNEAQ (reference sequence). V was trimmed by 2 bases and J by 5 bases, leaving 12 bases between them. In DNA, the CDR3 is TGTGCCAGCAGCTTAAGTCCGGACAGCAATGAAAAACTGTTTTTT. Protein sequence: CASSLSPDSNEKLFF.

The chain couples TRBV15 to TRBJ2-2; a weak D match, TRBD2 (5 bases). V was clipped by 6 bases and J by 3 bases, with 11 bases between them. Germline CDR1 is LNHNV and CDR2 is YYDKDF (reference sequence). The CDR3 extends over 14 amino acids. CDR3 sequence (DNA): TGTGCCACCAGGGTTAGGCGGGACACCGGGGAGCTGTTTTTT. It translates to CATRVRRDTGELFF.

This chain uses TRBV2 with TRBJ1-6, with D possibly TRBD1 on 5 matching bases. The V gene lost 6 bases and the J gene lost 7 bases, with 10 bases spanning the gap. The CDR3 covers 13 residues. The V gene's germline CDR1 is SNHLY and CDR2 FYNNEI. Here the CDR3 DNA reads TGTGCCAGCAGGGACGGGGGGAATTCACCCCTCCACTTT. As protein: CASRDGGNSPLHF.

The chain couples TRBV7-8 to TRBJ2-7; 8 positions match TRBD1. V lost 1 base to trimming and J lost 5 bases; unmatched junction nucleotides: 4. This CDR3 comprises 14 residues. Germline V lookup: CDR1 SGHVS, CDR2 FQNEAQ. The CDR3 region is CASSLVGQGHEQYF. CDR3 nucleotides: TGTGCCAGCAGCTTAGTTGGACAGGGACACGAGCAGTACTTC.